This T cell receptor beta chain was recovered during a study of cytomegalovirus exposure and HLA in healthy donors. Looking at the study overall: A prior analysis found around 110 million unique TCR beta sequences from approximately 200 million T cells.

The CDR3 has 18 amino acids. The V end lost 1 base, the J end lost 0 bases, and 20 bases lay between the germline ends. A multiplex PCR was run with 60 Vbeta primers and 13 Jbeta primers. TCRdb keeps only in-frame clones here, not all; method: immunoSEQ multiplex PCR. The sample includes roughly 110,000 clones, around 73% of them seen just once. The receptor was derived from a man younger than 45 in good health and CMV-seronegative. Sample: PBMCs. J is TRBJ2-7 and V is TRBV5-3, with D tentatively TRBD2 (7 bases). TRBV5-3 qualifies as an ORF whose function is uncertain. CDR3 loop: CARSLWEGLGGLSYEQYF. CDR3 sequence (DNA): TGTGCCAGAAGCTTGTGGGAGGGTTTGGGGGGCCTCTCCTACGAGCAGTACTTC.